This T cell receptor beta chain was observed in a study of T cell repertoires in cytomegalovirus infection. Study results and caveats: Dominating the ex vivo response were TCR beta clonotypes that were CMV-specific and HLA-C-restricted.

The CDR3 length is 20 residues. Unmatched junction bases numbered 21, after V lost 7 bases and J lost 2 bases. Germline lookup yields CDR1 SGDLS and CDR2 YYNGEE. About this clonotype itself: Antigen: not known.

TCRdb reprocessed the reads via MiXCR and lists one record per CDR3 protein. The table has roughly 640,000 distinct CDR3 sequences, 20% to 25% seen once. What was sequenced was CD8+ T cells from PBMCs. The TCR sequence derives from a human donor in good health (CMV status not recorded). Some clones in this sample may be carry-over from other donors' samples. The chain recombines TRBV9 with TRBJ2-1, with 10 nucleotides matching TRBD1. The CDR3 region has the DNA TGTGCCAGCTCCCTCGAGGGGACAGGGGTCTTCCACCTACCCTACAATGAGCAGTTCTTC. Protein: CASSLEGTGVFHLPYNEQFF.